This entry concerns a single T cell receptor beta chain. The assay was immunoSEQ multiplex PCR, and TCRdb's table has in-frame clones only and misses some. The sample carries hundreds of thousands of clones, more than 85% recorded once. The data originate from a study of blood T cell repertoires in COVID-19. The ends lost 2 bases at V and 2 bases at J; junction bases unmatched: 9. CDR1 is MGHRA, CDR2 YSYEKL, per germline. This CDR3 has 17 amino acids. Sequenced material: peripheral blood. This rearrangement joins TRBV4-1 to TRBJ1-5; the match to TRBD1 covers 7 bases. The sequence derives from a woman in her 30s with acute or convalescent COVID-19. The DNA for the CDR3 is TGCGCCAGCAGCCAAATGACAGGGTTGTATGGCAATCAGCCCCAGCATTTT. Protein product: CASSQMTGLYGNQPQHF.